These T cell receptor beta chains were read from a single sample in a study of shared clonotypes between healthy human individuals. Assay: immunoSEQ multiplex PCR; the TCRdb copy retains only in-frame clones and omits some. Here the sample spans about 820,000 clones, about 92% being singletons. Sequenced input: naive CD8+ T cells sorted from blood. The receptors shown here come from a man between 25 and 39 years old in good health. CDR3s include the opening cysteine and the closing phenylalanine or tryptophan. The D gene is left open where the match is weak. Not all rows give a size; the values are once, few, many and, for expanded clones, a class.

V: TRBV6-1
size: NA
J: TRBJ2-3
D: TRBD1
DNA: TGTGCCAGCGCCCCCGGGACAGGGGCGGATACGCAGTATTTT
CDR3: CASAPGTGADTQYF

V: TRBV19
size: NA
J: TRBJ2-1
D: TRBD2
DNA: TGTGCCAGTAGTCTACTAGCGGGAGATGATTACAATGAGCAGTTCTTC
CDR3: CASSLLAGDDYNEQFF

V: TRBV27
size: once
J: TRBJ2-1
D: NA
DNA: TGTGCCAGCTCCCGGGTCGAGACAGGTGCTAATGAGCAGTTCTTC
CDR3: CASSRVETGANEQFF

V: TRBV27
size: NA
J: TRBJ1-1
D: TRBD1
DNA: TGTGCCAGCAGTTTATCCGGGGACAGGAAAGCTTTCTTT
CDR3: CASSLSGDRKAFF

V: TRBV11-2
size: NA
J: TRBJ2-1
D: TRBD2
DNA: TGTGCCAGCAGCTTTAGCGGGAGTCTCTCAAATGAGCAGTTCTTC
CDR3: CASSFSGSLSNEQFF

V: TRBV27
size: NA
J: TRBJ2-7
D: TRBD1
DNA: TGTGCCAGCAGTCCTTACAGGGGGCCCTACGAGCAGTACTTC
CDR3: CASSPYRGPYEQYF

V: TRBV27
size: NA
J: TRBJ2-1
D: TRBD1
DNA: TGTGCCTGCAGGACAGGGACTTACAATGAGCAGTTCTTC
CDR3: CACRTGTYNEQFF

V: TRBV27
size: NA
J: TRBJ2-1
D: TRBD2
DNA: TGTGCCAGCAGTTTATTTTTTTTCGTGGGACTAGCGGGAGTGGGCAATGAGCAGTTCTTC
CDR3: CASSLFFFVGLAGVGNEQFF

V: TRBV25-1
size: few
J: TRBJ2-5
D: NA
DNA: TGTGCCACCCTGGGGAAGACCCAGTACTTC
CDR3: CATLGKTQYF

V: TRBV27
size: NA
J: TRBJ2-5
D: NA
DNA: TGTGCCAGCAGTTCGGGACGGTGGGTGGAGGAGACCCAGTACTTC
CDR3: CASSSGRWVEETQYF

V: TRBV28
size: NA
J: TRBJ2-7
D: NA
DNA: TGTGCCAGCAGTTCCTCCCCCGGGACGGCTACCTACGAGCAGTACTTC
CDR3: CASSSSPGTATYEQYF

V: TRBV6-4
size: NA
J: TRBJ2-2
D: TRBD2
DNA: TGTGCCAGCAGTGACCCGAGCCCCACGACTAGCGGGAGGGCCGCCGGGGAGCTGTTTTTT
CDR3: CASSDPSPTTSGRAAGELFF

V: TRBV9
size: NA
J: TRBJ1-4
D: TRBD1
DNA: TGTGCCAGCAGCCCCGAAAATGGGGACAGGCGGTATCGAAGTGAAAAACTGTTTTTT
CDR3: CASSPENGDRRYRSEKLFF

V: TRBV7-6
size: few
J: TRBJ2-2
D: NA
DNA: TGTGCCAGCAGCTTACCAAGAGGGGAGCTGTTTTTT
CDR3: CASSLPRGELFF

V: TRBV2
size: NA
J: TRBJ2-3
D: NA
DNA: TGTGCCAGCAGTGACGCGGGGACAGCCGAAGTGGGGGATACGCAGTATTTT
CDR3: CASSDAGTAEVGDTQYF

V: TRBV7-8
size: NA
J: TRBJ1-2
D: NA
DNA: TGTGCCAGCAGCCTAGGACAGCTCTATGGCTACACCTTC
CDR3: CASSLGQLYGYTF

V: TRBV5-1
size: NA
J: TRBJ2-2
D: NA
DNA: TGCGCCAGCAGCTTGGCCCGTGTGAACACCGGGGAGCTGTTTTTT
CDR3: CASSLARVNTGELFF

V: TRBV9
size: NA
J: TRBJ2-2
D: TRBD2
DNA: TGTGCCAGCAGCCCCCGGACTAGCGGGAGCCCCGGGGAGCTGTTTTTT
CDR3: CASSPRTSGSPGELFF

V: TRBV7-2
size: NA
J: TRBJ2-5
D: NA
DNA: TGTGCCAGCAGCTTAGGACCCCTTGAGGTAGAGACCCAGTACTTC
CDR3: CASSLGPLEVETQYF

V: TRBV5-1
size: NA
J: TRBJ1-1
D: NA
DNA: TGCGCCAGCAGCTTGGGAGACAGGATGAACACTGAAGCTTTCTTT
CDR3: CASSLGDRMNTEAFF

V: TRBV27
size: NA
J: TRBJ1-1
D: NA
DNA: TGTGCCAGCAGTAACCCTTGGAGCACTGAAGCTTTCTTT
CDR3: CASSNPWSTEAFF

V: TRBV7-9
size: NA
J: TRBJ2-3
D: NA
DNA: TGTGCCAGCAGCCTAACTATAGATACGCAGTATTTT
CDR3: CASSLTIDTQYF

V: TRBV14
size: NA
J: TRBJ2-7
D: NA
DNA: TGTGCCAGCAGCCAAGTGTTGGAACAGAAAGCCTACGAGCAGTACTTC
CDR3: CASSQVLEQKAYEQYF

V: TRBV4-1
size: NA
J: TRBJ1-5
D: NA
DNA: TGCGCCAGCAGCGGCCTTTGGGGACTAGATGGCAATCAGCCCCAGCATTTT
CDR3: CASSGLWGLDGNQPQHF